This TCR beta chain was identified in a study of Ad26.COV2.S vaccination and SARS-CoV-2 variants. Study at large: Into the muscle, Ad26.COV2.S was dosed once or twice, 56 days apart.

Documented treatment: about 20 received Ad26.COV2.S at low or high dose, single or two shots; a few received placebo; per-sample allocation not given. Specimens were obtained on day 63 following the first vaccine or placebo injection. Profiled with immunoSEQ multiplex PCR; TCRdb holds only in-frame clones, not every one. The sample shows roughly 500,000 clones, around nine tenths of them seen only once. The receptor was isolated from a person between 18 and 60 years old who received the Ad26.COV2.S COVID-19 vaccine or a placebo. The starting material was peripheral blood, obtained in a trial of Ad26.COV2.S vaccine versus placebo.

The CDR3: CASSLGIVGSTDTQYF. In DNA form, the CDR3 reads TGTGCCAGCAGCTTAGGTATAGTGGGAAGCACAGATACGCAGTATTTT. The chain joins TRBV11-2 to TRBJ2-3; D unresolved. CDR1 is SGHAT, CDR2 FQNNGV, per germline. Trimming shortened V by 1 base and J by 0 bases, and 11 bases separated the two germline ends. This CDR3 is 16 amino acids long.